This T cell receptor beta chain was recovered during a study of cytomegalovirus exposure and HLA in healthy donors. This clone has a single count. PCR amplification relied on 60 Vbeta primers (plus 13 Jbeta primers). TCRdb's table, derived via immunoSEQ multiplex PCR, lists solely in-frame clones and lacks some. This table holds around 120,000 clones, about four fifths found once. The receptor was isolated from a man aged 18 to 29 in good health and CMV-seronegative. Sample: PBMCs.

CDR3 sequence (DNA): TGTGCCAGCAGACCCGGTGACAGGAACACTGAAGCTTTCTTT. Translation: CASRPGDRNTEAFF. This rearrangement joins TRBV11-3 to TRBJ1-1; tentatively, D is TRBD1 (5 bases). Trimming cost V 6 bases and J 1 base, with 12 bases left between them. Germline V gene data show CDR1 as SGHNT and CDR2 as YENEEA. This CDR3 comprises 14 residues.